This T cell receptor beta chain derives from a study of blood T cells in healthy people across ages. General study results and limits: Versus aged donors, long-lived donors had higher diversity and more naive CD4+ cells.

There are 18 residues in the CDR3. The V end lost 6 bases, the J end lost 9 bases, and 30 bases lay between the germline ends. CDR1 and CDR2 (germline): ENHRY, SYGVKD. This clonotype was observed a few times. Its antigen remains unidentified. Sample-barcoded 5' priming and a J-beta primer mix drove a second PCR of about 6 to 11 cycles. Every single cDNA molecule received a tag from a template-switch adaptor with 12 random nucleotides. Each of the samples gave a minimum of 2.5 million paired-end reads that contained CDR3. Using its own MiXCR run on the 5' RACE reads, TCRdb lists one record per CDR3 protein. The sample consists of roughly 2 million distinct CDR3 sequences, around half of them appearing once.

This TCR derives from a woman between 40 and 50 years old in good health. This chain joins TRBV10-3 and TRBJ2-1, with D possibly called TRBD1 or TRBD2 (6 bases each). Sequencing input: blood. The CDR3 sequence is CAISHTSPVDRGQFEQFF. The CDR3 nucleotides read TGTGCCATCAGCCACACCTCCCCGGTAGACCGGGGGCAGTTTGAGCAGTTCTTC.